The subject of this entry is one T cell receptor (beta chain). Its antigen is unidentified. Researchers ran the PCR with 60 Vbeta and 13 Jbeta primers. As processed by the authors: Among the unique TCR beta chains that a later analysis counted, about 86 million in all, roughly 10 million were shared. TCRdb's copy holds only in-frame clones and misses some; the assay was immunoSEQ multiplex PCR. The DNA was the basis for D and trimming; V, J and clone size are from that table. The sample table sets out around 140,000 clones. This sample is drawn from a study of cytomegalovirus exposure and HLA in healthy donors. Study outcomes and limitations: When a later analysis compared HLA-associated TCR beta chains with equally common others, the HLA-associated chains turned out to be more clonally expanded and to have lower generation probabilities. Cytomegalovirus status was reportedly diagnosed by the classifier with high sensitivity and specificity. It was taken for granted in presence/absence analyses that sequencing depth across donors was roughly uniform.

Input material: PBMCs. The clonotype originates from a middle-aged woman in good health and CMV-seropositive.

The chain's CDR3 is CASSEVGLAGPMNTQYF. The CDR3 coding sequence is TGTGCCAGCAGTGAAGTCGGACTAGCGGGGCCCATGAATACGCAGTATTTT. The V gene is TRBV6-1, the J gene TRBJ2-3; 12 nucleotides line up with TRBD2. The CDR3 runs 17 residues. The germline V gene has CDR1 MNHNS and CDR2 SASEGT. Trimming took 1 base from V and 7 from J; bases not matched to a gene: 9.